A selection of T cell receptor beta chains follows, all from one sample in a study of blood T cell repertoires in COVID-19. Sequencing used immunoSEQ multiplex PCR; TCRdb keeps in-frame clones, though not all of them. The sample lists hundreds of thousands of clones; about 80% were seen once. Sequenced: peripheral blood. All receptors derive from a woman aged 80 or over with acute or convalescent COVID-19. Both conserved end residues are part of each CDR3. A D gene is named only where the DNA matches it firmly. For some rows the clone size is stated as once, few or many, or as a class when expanded; others skip it.

>NA|TRBV7-2|TRBJ2-7|TRBD1
CASSKDRGTYEQYF
TGTGCCAGCAGTAAGGACAGGGGTACCTACGAGCAGTACTTC
>NA|TRBV11-1|TRBJ1-1|NA
CASSPNRNTEAFF
TGTGCCAGCAGCCCGAACAGGAACACTGAAGCTTTCTTT
>NA|TRBV6-2/TRBV6-3|TRBJ2-5|NA
CASSYGRGQETQYF
TGTGCCAGCAGTTACGGCCGGGGGCAAGAGACCCAGTACTTC
>NA|TRBV5-6|TRBJ1-3|TRBD1
CASSLVGVRDRPTIYF
TGTGCCAGCAGCTTGGTCGGAGTGAGGGACAGGCCGACCATATATTTT
>few|TRBV5-4|TRBJ1-3|TRBD1
CASSWGTGVGNTIYF
TGTGCCAGCAGCTGGGGGACAGGGGTTGGAAACACCATATATTTT
>NA|TRBV28|TRBJ2-3|TRBD1
CASSLRQGHDTQYF
TGTGCCAGCAGTCTAAGACAGGGGCACGATACGCAGTATTTT
>NA|TRBV3-1/TRBV3-2|TRBJ2-6|NA
CASSQDLPGANVLTF
TGTGCCAGCAGCCAAGATCTCCCTGGGGCCAACGTCCTGACTTTC
>once|TRBV28|TRBJ2-3|NA
CASSLSPRTDTQYF
TGTGCCAGCAGTTTATCCCCGCGGACAGATACGCAGTATTTT
>NA|TRBV18|TRBJ1-5|TRBD1
CASSPDRDQPQHF
TGTGCCAGCTCACCCGACAGGGACCAGCCCCAGCATTTT
>once|TRBV7-2|TRBJ1-2|NA
CASSPGVRGGYTF
TGTGCCAGCAGCCCAGGGGTACGAGGAGGCTACACCTTC
>NA|TRBV9|TRBJ2-1|TRBD2
CASSVGGRNEQFF
TGTGCCAGCAGCGTAGGCGGGAGGAATGAGCAGTTCTTC
>NA|TRBV4-1|TRBJ2-5|TRBD2
CASSTPGLAGQETQYF
TGCGCCAGCAGCACCCCGGGACTAGCGGGCCAAGAGACCCAGTACTTC
>NA|TRBV28|TRBJ2-1|TRBD1
CASSKLMGTGTNNEQFF
TGTGCCAGCAGTAAACTAATGGGGACAGGAACAAACAATGAGCAGTTCTTC
>NA|TRBV5-6|TRBJ1-3|NA
CASSLFPESSGNTIYF
TGTGCCAGCAGCTTGTTTCCGGAGAGCTCTGGAAACACCATATATTTT
>NA|TRBV5-1|TRBJ1-1|NA
CASSLVQAGTEAFF
TGCGCCAGCAGCTTGGTTCAGGCGGGGACTGAAGCTTTCTTT
>NA|TRBV4-3|TRBJ1-1|NA
CASSQASARGPEAFF
TGCGCCAGCAGCCAAGCCTCGGCCAGGGGCCCTGAAGCTTTCTTT
>NA|TRBV4-1|TRBJ2-1|TRBD2
CASSPFGGYNEQFF
TGCGCCAGCAGCCCCTTCGGGGGGTACAATGAGCAGTTCTTC
>NA|TRBV5-4|TRBJ2-5|TRBD2
CASSFPSAGRGQETQYF
TGTGCCAGCAGCTTCCCTTCAGCGGGAAGGGGCCAAGAGACCCAGTACTTC
>NA|TRBV11-2|TRBJ2-7|NA
CASSLDSWTSRREQYF
TGTGCCAGCAGCTTAGACTCTTGGACCTCGAGGAGGGAGCAGTACTTC
>NA|TRBV6-5|TRBJ1-3|NA
CASSSGFSGNTIYF
TGTGCCAGCAGCTCCGGGTTCTCTGGAAACACCATATATTTT
>NA|TRBV4-2|TRBJ1-6|TRBD1
CASSQDRRQGAPLHF
TGTGCCAGCAGCCAAGATAGAAGACAGGGGGCACCCCTCCACTTT
>NA|TRBV18|TRBJ1-4|NA
CASSPPGTEGEKLFF
TGTGCCAGCTCACCACCGGGAACGGAGGGGGAAAAACTGTTTTTT
>NA|TRBV7-3|TRBJ1-1|NA
CASSFLPGVFAEAFF
TGTGCCAGCAGCTTTTTGCCAGGGGTTTTTGCCGAAGCTTTCTTT
>NA|TRBV5-8|TRBJ2-7|TRBD2
CASSLAGTSDYEQYF
TGTGCCAGCAGCTTGGCCGGGACTAGCGACTACGAGCAGTACTTC
>NA|TRBV7-6|TRBJ1-1|TRBD1
CASSLGNRGGTEAFF
TGTGCCAGCAGCTTAGGGAACAGGGGGGGCACTGAAGCTTTCTTT
>NA|TRBV2|TRBJ1-5|NA
CASTGSTNQPQHF
TGTGCCAGCACGGGGTCGACAAATCAGCCCCAGCATTTT
>NA|TRBV20-1|TRBJ2-5|NA
CSALLFETQYF
TGCAGTGCTCTCCTATTTGAGACCCAGTACTTC
>NA|TRBV5-1|TRBJ2-1|TRBD1
CASSPMGQGAFSEQFF
TGCGCCAGCAGCCCCATGGGGCAGGGGGCGTTCAGTGAGCAGTTCTTC
>NA|TRBV20-1|TRBJ2-2|TRBD1
CSASDNRGHTGELFF
TGCAGTGCTAGTGATAACAGGGGACACACCGGGGAGCTGTTTTTT
>NA|TRBV5-4|TRBJ2-3|TRBD2
CASSLGTSGSLDTQYF
TGTGCCAGCAGCTTGGGTACTAGCGGGAGTTTAGATACGCAGTATTTT